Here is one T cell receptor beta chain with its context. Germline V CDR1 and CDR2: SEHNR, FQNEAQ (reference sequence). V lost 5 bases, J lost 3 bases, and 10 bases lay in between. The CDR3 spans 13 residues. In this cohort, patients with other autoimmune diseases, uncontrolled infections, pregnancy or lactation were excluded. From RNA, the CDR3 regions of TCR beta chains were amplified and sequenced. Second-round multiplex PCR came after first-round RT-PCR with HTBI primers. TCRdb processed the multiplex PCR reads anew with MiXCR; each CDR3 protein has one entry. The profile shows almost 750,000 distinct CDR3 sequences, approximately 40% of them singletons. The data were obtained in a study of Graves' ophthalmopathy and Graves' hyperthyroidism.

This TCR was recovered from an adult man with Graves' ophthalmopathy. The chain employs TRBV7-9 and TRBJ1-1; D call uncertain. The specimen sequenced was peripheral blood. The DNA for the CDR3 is TGTGCCAGCAGCATATACGGAGACACTGAAGCTTTCTTT. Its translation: CASSIYGDTEAFF.